Listed below are T cell receptor beta chains from one sample, sequenced in a study of blood T cell repertoires in COVID-19. Libraries were prepared by immunoSEQ multiplex PCR; TCRdb keeps only in-frame clonotypes and omits some of them. The sample carries about 160,000 clones, roughly 87% recorded once. Material: peripheral blood. The source is a woman aged 60 to 75 who had recovered from COVID-19. Both conserved end residues are part of each CDR3. A D gene is named only where the DNA matches it firmly. Clone size is shown for a subset of rows, as once, few, many or a class of expanded clone.

j_gene	abundance	d_gene	v_gene	CDR3nt	CDR3aa
TRBJ2-7	NA	TRBD1	TRBV5-5	TGTGCCAGCACCCCGAGGATGGCAGGGGGAGTCCATCAGTACTTC	CASTPRMAGGVHQYF
TRBJ2-1	NA	TRBD2	TRBV6-5	TGTGCCAGCAGTTACTCCGGGGAGGGAGGTGAGCAGTTCTTC	CASSYSGEGGEQFF
TRBJ2-2	NA	NA	TRBV14	TGTGCCAGCAGCCAGGGACTCACTAACACCGGGGAGCTGTTTTTT	CASSQGLTNTGELFF
TRBJ2-5	NA	TRBD1	TRBV15	TGTGCCACCAGCAGAGATCAGGGGGAAGAGACCCAGTACTTC	CATSRDQGEETQYF
TRBJ1-6	few	NA	TRBV11-1	TGTGCCAGCAGCAGAAAGGGGAATAACTCACCCCTCCACTTT	CASSRKGNNSPLHF
TRBJ1-2	NA	TRBD1	TRBV3-1/TRBV3-2	TGTGCCAGCAGCCAAGATCACAGGGGTGATTATGGCTACACCTTC	CASSQDHRGDYGYTF
TRBJ1-2	NA	TRBD1	TRBV19	TGTGCCAGTAGTGGACAGGGGAGATTTGGCTACACCTTC	CASSGQGRFGYTF
TRBJ2-5	NA	TRBD1	TRBV27	TGTGCCAGCAGCCGTACAGGGGATGAACAGACCCAGTACTTC	CASSRTGDEQTQYF
TRBJ2-7	few	NA	TRBV27	TGTGCCAGCAGTTTAAGAACAGGGCCTAATGAGCAGTACTTC	CASSLRTGPNEQYF
TRBJ2-3	NA	NA	TRBV30	TGTGCCTGGAGTGTACAAGATACGCAGTATTTT	CAWSVQDTQYF
TRBJ2-1	NA	TRBD2	TRBV5-1	TGCGCCAGCAGCATTAGCGGGGGCTACAATGAGCAGTTCTTC	CASSISGGYNEQFF
TRBJ2-5	NA	NA	TRBV5-1	TGCGCCAGCAGCTCCGGGGGTGAGACCCAGTACTTC	CASSSGGETQYF
TRBJ2-3	few	TRBD2	TRBV2	TGTGCCAGCAGCCTACTAGCGGGGGGGCAAGATACGCAGTATTTT	CASSLLAGGQDTQYF
TRBJ1-5	NA	NA	TRBV6-5	TGTGCCAGCAGTTACAACGACCAGGGCAGTCAGCCCCAGCATTTT	CASSYNDQGSQPQHF
TRBJ1-4	NA	NA	TRBV6-5	TGTGCCAGCAGTTCCCAAAGACGGGCAACTAATGAAAAACTGTTTTTT	CASSSQRRATNEKLFF
TRBJ1-6	NA	NA	TRBV19	TGTGCCAGTAGTATAGATGTACAGATTTCACCCCTCCACTTT	CASSIDVQISPLHF
TRBJ1-5	NA	TRBD1	TRBV28	TGTGCCAGCAGTTCATTAACAGGGGGGGGGCAGCCCCAGCATTTT	CASSSLTGGGQPQHF
TRBJ2-3	NA	TRBD1	TRBV18	TGTGCCAGCTCAAGATTTCCGGGACAGGGGGCAGATACGCAGTATTTT	CASSRFPGQGADTQYF
TRBJ1-1	NA	NA	TRBV18	TGTGCCAGCTCATGGGACATGAACACTGAAGCTTTCTTT	CASSWDMNTEAFF
TRBJ2-7	NA	TRBD1	TRBV27	TGTGCCAGCAGTTTCCTCAAGGGGACAGGGCGCATAGAGCAGTACTTC	CASSFLKGTGRIEQYF
TRBJ2-4	NA	TRBD1	TRBV19	TGTGCCAGTAGCAGACAGGGGGCGTCCAAAAACATTCAGTACTTC	CASSRQGASKNIQYF
TRBJ1-6	once	TRBD1	TRBV6-6	TGTGCCAGCAGTCGAACCGGGACAGGGGCCGGCTCCTATAATTCACCCCTCCACTTT	CASSRTGTGAGSYNSPLHF
TRBJ1-1	NA	NA	TRBV6-5	TGTGCCGCCGGAAGGAGGGACAACACTGAAGCTTTCTTT	CAAGRRDNTEAFF
TRBJ1-4	NA	TRBD1	TRBV5-1	TGCGCCAGCATGCCCGGGACAGGGCCTACAGAAAAACTGTTTTTT	CASMPGTGPTEKLFF
TRBJ2-3	NA	NA	TRBV5-1	TGCGCCAGCAGCGCCTCAGGCCAGGCAGATACGCAGTATTTT	CASSASGQADTQYF
TRBJ1-5	NA	TRBD1	TRBV15	TGTGCCACCAGCAGAGACAGGGGGTGGATCCTACAGCCCCAGCATTTT	CATSRDRGWILQPQHF
TRBJ2-5	NA	NA	TRBV12-3/TRBV12-4	TGTGCCAGCAGCCCGGGACTTTGGGAGACCCAGTACTTC	CASSPGLWETQYF
TRBJ1-5	NA	NA	TRBV7-2	TGTGCCAGCAGCTTCCGGCAGGGTGGTAGCAATCAGCCCCAGCATTTT	CASSFRQGGSNQPQHF
TRBJ1-2	NA	NA	TRBV14	TGTGCCAGCAGCCAAGATAACTATGGGTTGCCTCTTGGCTACACCTTC	CASSQDNYGLPLGYTF
TRBJ1-1	NA	NA	TRBV14	TGTGCCAGCAGCCAAGTCTCGGGAACTGAAGCTTTCTTT	CASSQVSGTEAFF
TRBJ1-5	NA	TRBD1	TRBV6-5	TGTGCCAGCAGGGGACAGGGGTCCTCGGGGCCCCAGCATTTT	CASRGQGSSGPQHF
TRBJ2-1	NA	NA	TRBV24-1	TGTGCCACCAGTGATCCCCCTTCAGGCTACAATGAGCAGTTCTTC	CATSDPPSGYNEQFF
TRBJ2-1	NA	TRBD2	TRBV3-1/TRBV3-2	TGTGCCAGCAGCGCCGGGACTAGCGGGACCAACAATGAGCAGTTCTTC	CASSAGTSGTNNEQFF
TRBJ1-2	NA	NA	TRBV28	TGTGCCAGCACATGGGGGGATGGCTACACCTTC	CASTWGDGYTF
TRBJ2-2	NA	NA	TRBV7-8	TGTGCCAGCAGCTTAGCCCCCGGGAGGAACACCGGGGAGCTGTTTTTT	CASSLAPGRNTGELFF
TRBJ2-7	few	NA	TRBV11-2	TGTGCCAGCAGCCGAAGCCAGGGCTACGAGCAGTACTTC	CASSRSQGYEQYF
TRBJ2-2	NA	TRBD2	TRBV5-5	TGTGCCAGCAGCCCTGGACCCCCGGGACTAGCGGGGGGAAACACCGGGGAGCTGTTTTTT	CASSPGPPGLAGGNTGELFF
TRBJ2-5	NA	TRBD2	TRBV9	TGTGCCAGCAGCGTAGGGGATAGCGGGGGTCAAGAGACCCAGTACTTC	CASSVGDSGGQETQYF
TRBJ2-7	NA	NA	TRBV7-2	TGTGCCAGCAGCTTAATCCCCTTCGAGCAGTACTTC	CASSLIPFEQYF
TRBJ2-3	NA	NA	TRBV7-6	TGTGCCAGCAGCCTAGGGACATCTGTAGATACGCAGTATTTT	CASSLGTSVDTQYF
TRBJ2-2	NA	NA	TRBV14	TGTGCCAGCAGCCATATTGTGGGGGCTGCGAACACCGGGGAGCTGTTTTTT	CASSHIVGAANTGELFF
TRBJ1-6	NA	NA	TRBV6-5	TGTGCCAGCAGTTACGATTGGACAGCAAACGGGTCACCCCTCCACTTT	CASSYDWTANGSPLHF
TRBJ2-5	NA	NA	TRBV6-5	TGTGCCAGCAGTTACGGAGGGGACCAAGAGACCCAGTACTTC	CASSYGGDQETQYF
TRBJ2-1	once	NA	TRBV28	TGTGCCAGCAGTCCCCCGGGTTACAATGAGCAGTTCTTC	CASSPPGYNEQFF
TRBJ2-7	once	NA	TRBV5-1	TGCGCCAGCAGCTTGGAGGGGCCCCCGCGCGAGCAGTACTTC	CASSLEGPPREQYF
TRBJ2-2	NA	NA	TRBV9	TGTGCCAGCAGCGCTCAACAGTACACCGGGGAGCTGTTTTTT	CASSAQQYTGELFF
TRBJ2-6	NA	TRBD1	TRBV4-1	TGCGCCAGCAGCCAACACGACCCGGACAGGGTATCATATGGGGCCAACGTCCTGACTTTC	CASSQHDPDRVSYGANVLTF
TRBJ1-5	NA	NA	TRBV2	TGTGCCAGCAGTGAAACGGAGGGGCCCCAGCATTTT	CASSETEGPQHF
TRBJ2-1	NA	TRBD1	TRBV6-4	TGTGCCAGCAGCCGGGACAGCTCCTACAATGAGCAGTTCTTC	CASSRDSSYNEQFF
TRBJ1-1	NA	NA	TRBV5-4	TGTGCCAGCCACCGGGACATGAACACTGAAGCTTTCTTT	CASHRDMNTEAFF
TRBJ1-2	few	TRBD1	TRBV5-6	TGTGCCAGCAGCTCGAACAGGGGAGCCCACTATGGCTACACCTTC	CASSSNRGAHYGYTF